This T cell receptor beta chain appears in the sequencing data of a study of Graves' ophthalmopathy and Graves' hyperthyroidism (dated by TCRdb to 2016 to 2019). Some background on the complete study: Peripheral blood samples were taken at the time of initial diagnosis, before any treatment was given. To tell Graves' ophthalmopathy apart from Graves' hyperthyroidism, and to predict which patients would progress to ophthalmopathy, the study relied on TCR beta repertoire signatures. In total, 120 to 150 blood samples were TCR-sequenced: around 42 ophthalmopathy, some 75 hyperthyroidism and some 17 hyperthyroidism-to-ophthalmopathy patients. To explore V-J signatures that distinguish ophthalmopathy from hyperthyroidism, a discovery set of about a hundred patients was enrolled, made up of around 40 with ophthalmopathy and 57 with stable hyperthyroidism. The independent validation cohort included approximately 19 hyperthyroidism patients plus 17 patients who later progressed from hyperthyroidism to ophthalmopathy. In roughly 6 hyperthyroidism patients, the T-cell repertoires found in thyroid tissue were compared with those found in blood. Following sampling, methimazole starting at 30 mg daily was administered to hyperthyroidism patients, and high-dose intravenous methylprednisolone was administered to ophthalmopathy patients. The 75 to 100 discovery patients were randomly divided into training and test sets at a 7:3 ratio. The research as a whole found: Most of the expanded thyroid clonotypes with a frequency above 0.001 were also detected in blood, and it was suggested that the thyroid immune response may be reflected by blood repertoires. In cross-validation, the 13-signature model distinguished ophthalmopathy from stable hyperthyroidism with 85% to 90% sensitivity and around 81% specificity, and in the test set the corresponding values were about 80% and 75%. Sample size was not predetermined statistically, and investigators were not blinded to group allocation. In validation, the model predicted ophthalmopathy progression with 55% to 71% sensitivity and approximately 78% specificity; roughly eleven predicted patients were CT-confirmed with GO in a median of about 6.2 months.

Per the germline V gene, MDHEN is the CDR1 and SYDVKM is the CDR2. From its cysteine to its phenylalanine, the CDR3 spans 15 amino acids. Just the 45-base CDR3 DNA is kept, in frame starting at base 1. The V end loses 2 bases and the J end loses 3 bases, and a stretch of 14 bases separates them. This clonotype was seen repeatedly, ten times or more. No cognate antigen has been identified for it. Base qualities were left out, and no much larger clone turns up one base away. Ophthalmopathy patients were characterized by moderately to severely active disease, a Clinical Activity Score of at least 3, a NOSPECS grade of at least 4, and a disease duration under 3 months. Anyone with other autoimmune diseases, uncontrolled infections, pregnancy or lactation was excluded from the study. Clinical symptoms, serum thyroxine, TRAb, thyroid ultrasound and orbital computed tomography were used for diagnosis. Ficoll-Paque density gradient centrifugation was used to isolate PBMCs from approximately 10 ml of fresh peripheral blood. Total RNA was extracted using Trizol reagent, and RNA quality was checked on an Agilent 2100 Bioanalyzer.

For repertoire sequencing, TCR beta CDR3 regions were amplified from RNA transcripts. A first-round RT-PCR used HTBI primers with the Qiagen OneStep RT-PCR kit, followed by a second-round multiplex PCR, size selection and purification. Libraries were sequenced paired-end with 100 bp reads on an Illumina HiSeq2000. In the paper's pipeline: SOAPnuke was used to process the reads, throwing out any read that had adapters, had uncalled bases, had a mean Phred below 15, or lacked an exact constant-primer or identifier match. COPE v1.2.5 was used to merge the high-quality paired reads. Each unique nucleotide sequence was treated as a clonotype, and MiTCR v1.1 was used to align the clonotypes to the IMGT TRB V, D and J references. Analysis was restricted to V-J combinations with a frequency above 0.0001, which covered 99.2% of repertoires. A TCR clonal expansion and chaos score per V-J combination was defined as the ratio of F50 clonal expansion to chaos observed in the TCRdist matrix. Welch's t-statistics and random forest were used to reduce the features to roughly 14 V-J combinations, which were then used as input to a naive Bayes classifier. The Morisita-Horn index was used to measure how similar the thyroid and blood repertoires were. TCRdb trimmed public reads at Q25 via fastp, called clones via MiXCR and kept in-frame beta chains. Rows matching on CDR3 protein sequence are summarized as one entry with the most common DNA and genes. TCRdb, not the original authors, processed these V and J calls. The sample table lists some 520,000 distinct CDR3 sequences, roughly 14% of them with a count of one. The ten most abundant clones make up about 9.4% of the sample.

This TCR came from a woman aged 25 to 39 with Graves' ophthalmopathy. Donor details come from another sample of the same person, matched by shared clones. The sample consisted of blood. In this chain, TRBV28 is recombined with TRBJ2-7; 5 matching bases give a weak D call of TRBD1. The DNA sequence reads TGTGCCAGCAGTTTACCGGCAGGGATTAGCTACGAGCAGTACTTC. Its translation reads: CASSLPAGISYEQYF.